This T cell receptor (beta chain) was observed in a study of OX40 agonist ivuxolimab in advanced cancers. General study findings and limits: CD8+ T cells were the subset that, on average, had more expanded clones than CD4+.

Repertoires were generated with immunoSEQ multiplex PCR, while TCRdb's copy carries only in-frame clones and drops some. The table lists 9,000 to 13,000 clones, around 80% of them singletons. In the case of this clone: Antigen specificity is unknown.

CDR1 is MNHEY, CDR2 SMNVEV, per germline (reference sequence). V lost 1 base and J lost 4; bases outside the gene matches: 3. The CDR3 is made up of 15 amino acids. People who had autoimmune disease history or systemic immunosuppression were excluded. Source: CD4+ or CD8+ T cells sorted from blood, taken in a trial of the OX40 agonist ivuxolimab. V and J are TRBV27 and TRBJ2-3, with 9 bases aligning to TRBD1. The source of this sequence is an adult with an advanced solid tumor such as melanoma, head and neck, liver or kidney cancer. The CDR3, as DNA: TGTGCCAGCAGTTTATGGGGACAGGGCTCAGATACGCAGTATTTT. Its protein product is CASSLWGQGSDTQYF.